This T cell receptor (beta chain) was found in a study of graft-versus-host responses after intestinal transplantation (dated by TCRdb to the early 2020s). Regarding the study in general: The transplants that recipients got were multivisceral, liver-intestinal, or isolated intestinal. All recipients received anti-thymocyte globulin induction followed by maintenance tacrolimus and steroids for two to four years. After intestinal transplantation, graft-versus-host and host-versus-graft alloreactive T cell clones were followed in the graft, circulation and bone marrow using bulk TCR-beta CDR3 sequencing. To identify alloreactive clones, pre-transplant mixed lymphocyte reaction products were sequenced and compared with unstimulated pre-transplant donor and recipient T cells. A cohort of about 26 intestinal transplant recipients, including one retransplant, was enrolled, and 3 patients lacking pretransplant specimens were excluded. Donor T cell macrochimerism was defined as a peak of at least 4% donor T cells among recipient peripheral blood mononuclear cells. Instead of going to the commercial service, samples from three later patients were sequenced in-house on an Illumina MiSeq and processed with MiXCR.

The paper's findings and limits, for the study overall: In patients with donor T cell macrochimerism, the allografts had high GvH to HvG T cell clonal ratios. Conclusions were limited by the relatively low number and heterogeneity of intestinal transplant patients. Peak levels of circulating GvH clones were associated with declines in HvG clones early after transplant. GvH clones were found in recipient bone marrow, and some of the GvH clones appeared earlier in ileal mucosa or blood, which is consistent with an intestinal mucosal origin.

V and J lose 5 bases and 4 bases, and a span of 9 bases separates them. The CDR3 starts with the cysteine, ends with the phenylalanine, and has 13 residues. Kept here is only the CDR3 DNA, which spans 39 bases and is read in frame from base 1. Based on the germline V gene, the CDR1 and CDR2 sequences are MNHEY and SVGAGI. The protocol used for the library was the immunoSEQ multiplex PCR assay. Adaptive Biotechnologies carried out high-throughput TCR-beta CDR3 sequencing of genomic DNA for most patients. Processing in the source paper ran as follows. Adaptive's ImmunoSEQ software was the source of the TCR sequencing data for roughly 19 patients, while a few other patients were processed with MiXCR and VDJtools. Because the origin of CDR3 nucleotide sequences shared between donor and recipient could not be assigned, those sequences were removed. To be classed as alloreactive, a clone needed at least 2-fold expansion over unstimulated cells and a minimum CFSE-low frequency of 0.002% (template counts) or 0.001% (read counts). A clone was considered mappable if detected in the sequenced pre-transplant spleen, lymph node, or MLR CFSE-low populations of the donor or recipient. Cumulative frequency of alloreactive clones was calculated as a percentage of all sequences weighted by copy number. In its TCRdb copy, this immuneACCESS table keeps in-frame sequences only and misses some clones. Where compared with another copy, unresolved V genes explain less than half of these, and the others have no known cause. Clone size and V and J calls were adopted from that table, with D and trimming inferred from the DNA. For this sample the table gives some 15,000 clones, of which almost 80% were detected only once. 7% to 8% of the sample is taken by the ten largest.

This clone has just a few counts. The antigen it binds to is not known. It has no much larger one-base neighbor in the sample; base qualities were not kept. To isolate intraepithelial and lamina propria lymphocytes from graft specimens, dithiothreitol, EDTA incubations and collagenase D digestion were used. Bulk TCR-beta sequencing was performed on serial intestinal graft biopsy specimens collected as late as 600 days after transplant. The sequenced sample was ileum tissue, obtained roughly 450 days after intestinal transplant. This chain is built from TRBV6-5 and TRBJ1-5; no confident D gene assignment can be made. The clonotype originates from a human patient who received an intestinal transplant, so some T cells may come from the graft donor. CDR3 loop: CASSPGPNQPQHF. The DNA sequence follows: TGTGCCAGCAGTCCCGGGCCGAATCAGCCCCAGCATTTT.